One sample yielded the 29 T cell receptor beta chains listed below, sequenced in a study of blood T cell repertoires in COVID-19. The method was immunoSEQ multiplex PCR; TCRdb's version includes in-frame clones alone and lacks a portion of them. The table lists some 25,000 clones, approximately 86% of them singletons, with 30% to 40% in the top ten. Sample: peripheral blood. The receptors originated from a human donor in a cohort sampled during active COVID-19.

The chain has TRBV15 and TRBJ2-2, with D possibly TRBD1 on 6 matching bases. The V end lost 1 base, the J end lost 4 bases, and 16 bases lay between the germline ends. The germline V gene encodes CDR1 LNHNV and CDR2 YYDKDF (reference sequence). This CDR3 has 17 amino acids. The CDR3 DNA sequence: TGTGCCACCAGCAGAGTCGCCCCGGGACAATTCACCGGGGAGCTGTTTTTT. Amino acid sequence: CATSRVAPGQFTGELFF.

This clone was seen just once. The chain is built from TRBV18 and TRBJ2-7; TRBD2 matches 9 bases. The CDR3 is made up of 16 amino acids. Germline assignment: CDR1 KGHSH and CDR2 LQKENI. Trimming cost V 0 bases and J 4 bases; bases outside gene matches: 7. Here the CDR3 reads CASSPPNSGSLYEQYF. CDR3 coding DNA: TGTGCCAGCTCACCACCGAATAGCGGGAGTTTATACGAGCAGTACTTC.

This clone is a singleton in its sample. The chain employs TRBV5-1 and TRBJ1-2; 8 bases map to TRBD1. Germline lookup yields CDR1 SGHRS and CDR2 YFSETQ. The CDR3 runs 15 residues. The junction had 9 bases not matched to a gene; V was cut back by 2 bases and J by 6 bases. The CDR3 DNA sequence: TGCGCCAGCAGCTTTGGTTCAGGGGGCGTGAATGGCTACACCTTC. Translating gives CASSFGSGGVNGYTF.

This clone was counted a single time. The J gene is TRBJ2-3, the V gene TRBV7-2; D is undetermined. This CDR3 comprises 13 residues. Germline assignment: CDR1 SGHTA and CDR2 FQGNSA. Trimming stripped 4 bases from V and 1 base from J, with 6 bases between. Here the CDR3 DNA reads TGTGCCAGCAGCTATTCGGGCACAGATACGCAGTATTTT. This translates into CASSYSGTDTQYF.

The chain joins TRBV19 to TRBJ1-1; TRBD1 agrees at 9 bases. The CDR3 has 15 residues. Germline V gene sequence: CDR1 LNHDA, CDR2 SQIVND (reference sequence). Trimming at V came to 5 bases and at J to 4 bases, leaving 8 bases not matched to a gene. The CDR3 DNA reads TGTGCCAGTAGTCCCCCCGGACAGGGGACCACTGAAGCTTTCTTT. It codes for CASSPPGQGTTEAFF.

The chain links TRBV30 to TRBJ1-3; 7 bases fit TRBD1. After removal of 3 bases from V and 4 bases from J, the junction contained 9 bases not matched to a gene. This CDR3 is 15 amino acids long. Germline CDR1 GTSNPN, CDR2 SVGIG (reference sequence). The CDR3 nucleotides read TGTGCCTGGAGCCTTAATAGGGACAGAGGAAACACCATATATTTT. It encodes CAWSLNRDRGNTIYF.

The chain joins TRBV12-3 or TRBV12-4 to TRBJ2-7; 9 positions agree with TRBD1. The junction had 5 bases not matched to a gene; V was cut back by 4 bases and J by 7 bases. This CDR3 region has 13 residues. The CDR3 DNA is TGTGCCAGCAGTTGGGACAGGGAGGGGGAGCAGTACTTC. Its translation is CASSWDREGEQYF.

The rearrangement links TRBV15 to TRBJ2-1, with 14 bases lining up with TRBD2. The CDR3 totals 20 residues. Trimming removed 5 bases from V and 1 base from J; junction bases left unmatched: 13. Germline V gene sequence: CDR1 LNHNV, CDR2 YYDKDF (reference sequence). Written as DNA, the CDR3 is TGTGCCACCAGCTCCCAACAGGGACTAGCGGGAGTGGGATCCTACAATGAGCAGTTCTTC. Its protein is CATSSQQGLAGVGSYNEQFF. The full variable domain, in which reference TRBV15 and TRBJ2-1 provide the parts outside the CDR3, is DAMVIQNPRYQVTQFGKPVTLSCSQTLNHNVMYWYQQKSSQAPKLLFHYYDKDFNNEADTPDNFQSRRPNTSFCFLDIRSPGLGDTAMYLCATSSQQGLAGVGSYNEQFFGPGTRLTVL.

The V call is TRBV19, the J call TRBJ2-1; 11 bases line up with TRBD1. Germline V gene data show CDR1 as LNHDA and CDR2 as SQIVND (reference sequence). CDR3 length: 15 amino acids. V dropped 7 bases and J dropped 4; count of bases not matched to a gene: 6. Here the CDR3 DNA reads TGTGCCAGTACCCCCGGGACAGGGGGTTACAATGAGCAGTTCTTC. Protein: CASTPGTGGYNEQFF.

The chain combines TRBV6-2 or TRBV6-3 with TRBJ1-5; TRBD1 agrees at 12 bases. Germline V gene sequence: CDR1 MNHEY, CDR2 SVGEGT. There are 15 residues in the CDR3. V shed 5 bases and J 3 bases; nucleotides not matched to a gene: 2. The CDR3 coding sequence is TGTGCCAGCAGTAGGGGACAGGGGGCCAATCAGCCCCAGCATTTT. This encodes CASSRGQGANQPQHF.

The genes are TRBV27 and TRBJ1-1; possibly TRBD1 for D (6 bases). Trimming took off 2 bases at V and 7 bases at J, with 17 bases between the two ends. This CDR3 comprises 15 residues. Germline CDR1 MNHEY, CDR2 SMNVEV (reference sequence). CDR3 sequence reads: CASSLTQGIALEAFF. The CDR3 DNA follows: TGTGCCAGCAGTTTAACACAGGGTATTGCGCTTGAAGCTTTCTTT.

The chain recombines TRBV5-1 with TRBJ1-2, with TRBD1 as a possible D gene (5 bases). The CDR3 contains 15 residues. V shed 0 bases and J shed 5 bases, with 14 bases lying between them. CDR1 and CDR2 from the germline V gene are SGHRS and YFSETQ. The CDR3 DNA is TGCGCCAGCAGCTTGGGGACAAGCGAACCTTATGGCTACACCTTC. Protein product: CASSLGTSEPYGYTF.

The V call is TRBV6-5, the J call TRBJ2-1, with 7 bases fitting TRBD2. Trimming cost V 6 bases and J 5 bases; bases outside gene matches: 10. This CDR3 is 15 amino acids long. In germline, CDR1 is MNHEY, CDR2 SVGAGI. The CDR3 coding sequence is TGTGCCAGCAGCCTCTCTAGCGGATACAACAATGAGCAGTTCTTC. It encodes CASSLSSGYNNEQFF.

This CDR3 is CASSTYSPGGQPQHF. The CDR3 coding sequence is TGTGCCAGCAGCACCTACAGCCCAGGGGGGCAGCCCCAGCATTTT. The genes are TRBV5-6 and TRBJ1-5, with TRBD1 matching 7 bases. The germline CDR1 and CDR2 sequences are SGHDT and YYEEEE. This CDR3 contains 15 residues. V lost 4 bases, J lost 7 bases, and 11 bases stayed unmatched. The variable domain in full, completed from reference TRBV5-6 and TRBJ1-5, reads DAGVTQSPTHLIKTRGQQVTLRCSPKSGHDTVSWYQQALGQGPQFIFQYYEEEERQRGNFPDRFSGHQFPNYSSELNVNALLLGDSALYLCASSTYSPGGQPQHFGDGTRLSIL.

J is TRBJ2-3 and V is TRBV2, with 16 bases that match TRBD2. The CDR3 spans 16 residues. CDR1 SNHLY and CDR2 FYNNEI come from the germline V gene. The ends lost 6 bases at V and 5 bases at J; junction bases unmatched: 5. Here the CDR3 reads CASRLGTSGRVDTQYF. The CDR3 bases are TGTGCCAGCAGACTAGGGACTAGCGGGAGGGTAGATACGCAGTATTTT.

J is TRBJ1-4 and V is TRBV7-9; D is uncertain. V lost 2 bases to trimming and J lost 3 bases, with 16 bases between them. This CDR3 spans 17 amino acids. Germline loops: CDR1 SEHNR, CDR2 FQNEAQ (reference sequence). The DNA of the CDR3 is TGTGCCAGCAGCTTAAAATCCTCTGCCGGGTCTAATGAAAAACTGTTTTTT. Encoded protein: CASSLKSSAGSNEKLFF.

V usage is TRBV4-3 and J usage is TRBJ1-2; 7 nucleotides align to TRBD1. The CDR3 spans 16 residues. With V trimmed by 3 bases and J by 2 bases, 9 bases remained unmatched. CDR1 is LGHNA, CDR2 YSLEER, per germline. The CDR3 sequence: CASSQDRQGRNYGYTF. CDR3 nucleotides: TGCGCCAGCAGCCAGGATCGACAGGGCCGGAACTATGGCTACACCTTC.

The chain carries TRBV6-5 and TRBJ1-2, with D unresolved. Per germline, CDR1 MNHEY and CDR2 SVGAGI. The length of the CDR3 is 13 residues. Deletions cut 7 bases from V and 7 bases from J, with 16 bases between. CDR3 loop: CASNPRGGVGYTF. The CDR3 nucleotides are TGTGCCAGCAATCCCCGGGGTGGGGTTGGCTACACCTTC.

The CDR3 DNA sequence: TGTGCCATCAGTGGGGGAGGGTTGGGTCAGCCCCAGCATTTT. Its translation is CAISGGGLGQPQHF. The rearrangement uses TRBV10-3 and TRBJ1-5; D is unclear. The ends were cut back, 4 bases at V and 6 bases at J, with 13 bases in the middle. CDR1 and CDR2 (germline): ENHRY, SYGVKD. This CDR3 region has 14 residues.

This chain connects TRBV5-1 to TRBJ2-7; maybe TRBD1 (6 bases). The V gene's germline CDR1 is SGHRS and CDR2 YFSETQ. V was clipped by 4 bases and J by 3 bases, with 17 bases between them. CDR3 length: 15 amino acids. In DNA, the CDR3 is TGCGCCAGCAGCGGCCGGACAGCTAACTACTACGAGCAGTACTTC. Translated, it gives CASSGRTANYYEQYF.

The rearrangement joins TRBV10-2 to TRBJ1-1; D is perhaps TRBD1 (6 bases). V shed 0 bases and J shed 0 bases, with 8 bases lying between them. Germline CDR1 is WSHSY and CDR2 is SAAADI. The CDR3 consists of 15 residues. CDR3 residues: CASSESGQMNTEAFF. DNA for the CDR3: TGCGCCAGCAGTGAGTCGGGACAAATGAACACTGAAGCTTTCTTT.

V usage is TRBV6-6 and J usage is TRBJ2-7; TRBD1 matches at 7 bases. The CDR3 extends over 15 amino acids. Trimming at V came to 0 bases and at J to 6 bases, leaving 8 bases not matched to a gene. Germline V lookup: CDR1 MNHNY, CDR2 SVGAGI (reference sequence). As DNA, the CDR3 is TGTGCCAGCAGTTACTCAGGGGGCGCTCCTTTCGAGCAGTACTTC. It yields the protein CASSYSGGAPFEQYF.

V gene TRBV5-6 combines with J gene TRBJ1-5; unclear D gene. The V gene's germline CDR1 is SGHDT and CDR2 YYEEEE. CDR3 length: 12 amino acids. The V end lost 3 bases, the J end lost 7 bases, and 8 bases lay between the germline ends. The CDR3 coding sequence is TGTGCCAGCAGCTCCTGGGAGCAGCCCCAGCATTTT. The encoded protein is CASSSWEQPQHF.

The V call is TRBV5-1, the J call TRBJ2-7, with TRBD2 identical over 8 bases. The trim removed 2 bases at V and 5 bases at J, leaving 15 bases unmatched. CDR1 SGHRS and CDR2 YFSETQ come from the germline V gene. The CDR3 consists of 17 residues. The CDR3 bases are TGCGCCAGCAGCTTCCCTCAACCAGCGGGAGTGTCCCACGAGCAGTACTTC. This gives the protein CASSFPQPAGVSHEQYF.

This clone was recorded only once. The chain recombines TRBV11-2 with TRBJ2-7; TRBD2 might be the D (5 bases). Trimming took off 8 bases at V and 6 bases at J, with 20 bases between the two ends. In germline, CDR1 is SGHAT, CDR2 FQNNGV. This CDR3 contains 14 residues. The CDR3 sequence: CASGPYLRVPEQYF. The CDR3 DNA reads TGTGCCAGCGGACCCTACTTGAGGGTCCCCGAGCAGTACTTC.

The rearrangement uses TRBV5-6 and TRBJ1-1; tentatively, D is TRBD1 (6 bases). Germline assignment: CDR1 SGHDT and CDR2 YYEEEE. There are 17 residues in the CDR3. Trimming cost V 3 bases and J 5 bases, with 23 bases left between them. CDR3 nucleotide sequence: TGTGCCAGCAGCTCATTGGGGGAACAGGGTCTGAGGACTGAAGCTTTCTTT. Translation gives CASSSLGEQGLRTEAFF.

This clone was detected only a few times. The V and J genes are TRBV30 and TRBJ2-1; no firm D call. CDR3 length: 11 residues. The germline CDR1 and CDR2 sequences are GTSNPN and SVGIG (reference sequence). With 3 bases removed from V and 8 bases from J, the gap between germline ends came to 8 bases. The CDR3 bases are TGTGCCTGGAGCAGAATCGATGAGCAGTTCTTC. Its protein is CAWSRIDEQFF.

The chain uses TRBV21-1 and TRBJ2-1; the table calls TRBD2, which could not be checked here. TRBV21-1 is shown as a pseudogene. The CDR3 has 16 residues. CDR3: CASILAGGGGANEQFF. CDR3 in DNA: TGTGCCAGCATACTAGCGGGAGGGGGGGGAGCGAATGAGCAGTTCTTC.

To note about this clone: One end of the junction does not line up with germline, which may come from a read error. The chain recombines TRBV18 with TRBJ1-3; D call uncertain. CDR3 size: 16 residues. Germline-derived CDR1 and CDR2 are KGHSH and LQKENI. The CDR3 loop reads CASSPTQAPSGITIYF. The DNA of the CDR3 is TGTGCCAGCTCACCAACGCAGGCCCCATCTGGAATCACCATATATTTT.